This T cell receptor beta chain was observed in a study of T-cell memory formation after mild COVID-19. Whole-study findings and limits: From day 15 to 85, contracting clones were balanced between CD4 and CD8, whereas later expanders leaned toward CD4+.

TCRdb reprocessed the 5' RACE reads with MiXCR, giving one entry per CDR3 protein. Of 150,000 to 200,000 distinct CDR3 sequences listed, 11% are singletons. From germline, CDR1 is SGHRS and CDR2 YFSETQ. The CDR3 is made up of 14 amino acids. J lost 8 bases, V lost 4 bases, and 6 bases had no gene match. A note on this clonotype: Its cognate antigen is unknown.

The sequencing sample was made of PBMCs or a T cell subset sorted from them (not recorded which). The rearrangement uses TRBV5-1 and TRBJ1-1; 12 bases fit TRBD1. This sequence originates from a man aged 18 to 30 who had mild COVID-19 (a few samples of this study predate the infection). Cell type and time point are not known. The chain's CDR3 is CASSLGQGAEEAFF. The CDR3 region has the DNA TGCGCCAGCAGCCTGGGACAGGGGGCCGAAGAAGCTTTCTTT.